Listed below are T cell receptor beta chains from one sample, sequenced in a study of radiation and T cells in renal cell carcinoma. Using immunoSEQ multiplex PCR, the repertoire was profiled, and TCRdb retains in-frame clones only, with some absent. The table shows about 130,000 clones, with more than 75% occurring only once. This material consisted of blood, taken from a patient whose treatment included radiotherapy and nephrectomy. The receptors originated from a woman between 65 and 79 years old with renal cell carcinoma. Both conserved end residues are part of each CDR3. Fields, in order: J gene, V gene, CDR3 protein.

j_gene: TRBJ2-7; v_gene: TRBV27; CDR3aa: CASSTPYEQYF
j_gene: TRBJ2-3; v_gene: TRBV7-6; CDR3aa: CASSLGAAGGTDTQYF
j_gene: TRBJ1-2; v_gene: TRBV18; CDR3aa: CASSPQTGGARYGYTF
j_gene: TRBJ2-7; v_gene: TRBV11-3; CDR3aa: CASSLGDRGQGDEQYF
j_gene: TRBJ2-2; v_gene: TRBV27; CDR3aa: CASSLYTTNTGELFF
j_gene: TRBJ1-1; v_gene: TRBV5-4; CDR3aa: CASSSGRADTEAFF
j_gene: TRBJ2-5; v_gene: TRBV5-6; CDR3aa: CASSSPGRGLLYF
j_gene: TRBJ2-5; v_gene: TRBV12-5; CDR3aa: CASASSGGGETQYF
j_gene: TRBJ2-5; v_gene: TRBV6-1; CDR3aa: CASRETGGFQETQYF
j_gene: TRBJ2-5; v_gene: TRBV30; CDR3aa: CAWRLAGVVETQYF
j_gene: TRBJ2-5; v_gene: TRBV2; CDR3aa: CASSGGGAGVTQYF
j_gene: TRBJ2-5; v_gene: TRBV7-8; CDR3aa: CASSFTETQYF
j_gene: TRBJ2-3; v_gene: TRBV7-3; CDR3aa: CASSSLGSTSTDTQYF
j_gene: TRBJ2-1; v_gene: TRBV28; CDR3aa: CASSPRFQGEQFF
j_gene: TRBJ1-1; v_gene: TRBV19; CDR3aa: CASSTGQGRFFRGVNTEAFF
j_gene: TRBJ1-3; v_gene: TRBV30; CDR3aa: CAWDPGRASSGNTIYF
j_gene: TRBJ1-2; v_gene: TRBV6-1; CDR3aa: CASSRRDRGPYGYTF
j_gene: TRBJ2-5; v_gene: TRBV9; CDR3aa: CASSAGRGLAGGPYQETQYF
j_gene: TRBJ2-2; v_gene: TRBV9; CDR3aa: CASSVQRRLAGLGELFF
j_gene: TRBJ2-3; v_gene: TRBV19; CDR3aa: CASSMDNTDTQYF
j_gene: TRBJ2-1; v_gene: TRBV30; CDR3aa: CAWREGGYYNEQFF
j_gene: TRBJ1-6; v_gene: TRBV18; CDR3aa: CASSPGLGGNSPLHF
j_gene: TRBJ1-6; v_gene: TRBV21-1; CDR3aa: CASSKAKATLYSPLHF
j_gene: TRBJ1-6; v_gene: TRBV28; CDR3aa: CASIKTGAHSPLHF
j_gene: TRBJ2-2; v_gene: TRBV2; CDR3aa: CASRNRDRGHPGELFF
j_gene: TRBJ2-7; v_gene: TRBV7-9; CDR3aa: CASSVGQGSVGEQYF
j_gene: TRBJ2-2; v_gene: TRBV5-4; CDR3aa: CASSFPDRASGELFF
j_gene: TRBJ2-3; v_gene: TRBV4-2; CDR3aa: CASRDRGVTDTQYF
j_gene: TRBJ2-5; v_gene: TRBV28; CDR3aa: CASSLGTGMSSETQYF
j_gene: TRBJ1-3; v_gene: TRBV5-8; CDR3aa: CASSLEGARSAIYF
j_gene: TRBJ2-2; v_gene: TRBV7-8; CDR3aa: CASSLGSFGGLVTGELFF
j_gene: TRBJ2-3; v_gene: TRBV5-1; CDR3aa: CASSLALGNGADTQYF
j_gene: TRBJ1-2; v_gene: TRBV7-3; CDR3aa: CASSLEQGIGGYTF
j_gene: TRBJ1-1; v_gene: TRBV6-6; CDR3aa: CASSSYTGSMNTEAFF
j_gene: TRBJ2-5; v_gene: TRBV11-3; CDR3aa: CASSSPGQQETQYF
j_gene: TRBJ1-5; v_gene: TRBV5-1; CDR3aa: CATLGHWGTARSNQPQHF
j_gene: TRBJ2-7; v_gene: TRBV28; CDR3aa: CASNPDRQRGYEQYF
j_gene: TRBJ1-3; v_gene: TRBV19; CDR3aa: CASRRTGNTIYF
j_gene: TRBJ2-5; v_gene: TRBV5-1; CDR3aa: CASSSGTVETQYF
j_gene: TRBJ1-6; v_gene: TRBV27; CDR3aa: CASSVGGYNSPLHF
j_gene: TRBJ2-2; v_gene: TRBV7-3; CDR3aa: CASSLRPGLQGTGELFF
j_gene: TRBJ1-5; v_gene: TRBV2; CDR3aa: CASSEMEGSGNQPQHF
j_gene: TRBJ1-4; v_gene: TRBV30; CDR3aa: CAWSATLGTFKNEKLFF
j_gene: TRBJ1-1; v_gene: TRBV6-5; CDR3aa: CASAPRGTEAFF
j_gene: TRBJ1-2; v_gene: TRBV10-3; CDR3aa: CAISDSRGNYGYTF
j_gene: TRBJ2-7; v_gene: TRBV6-1; CDR3aa: CASMRTRAGEQYF
j_gene: TRBJ2-1; v_gene: TRBV19; CDR3aa: CASSQSSDRRYNEQFF
j_gene: TRBJ1-2; v_gene: TRBV19; CDR3aa: CASSIFSAVGGYTF
j_gene: TRBJ1-1; v_gene: TRBV27; CDR3aa: CASSLRGLSAEAFF
j_gene: TRBJ1-6; v_gene: TRBV2; CDR3aa: CASSESRGNSPLHF
j_gene: TRBJ1-3; v_gene: TRBV5-1; CDR3aa: CASSLSGTTGNTIYF
j_gene: TRBJ2-2; v_gene: TRBV4-3; CDR3aa: CASSPERGPFANTGELFF
j_gene: TRBJ1-1; v_gene: TRBV5-4; CDR3aa: CASSYLQSAEAFF
j_gene: TRBJ2-7; v_gene: TRBV5-4; CDR3aa: CASSPGDGGAPYEQYF
j_gene: TRBJ2-3; v_gene: TRBV5-1; CDR3aa: CASSSTPTTDTQYF
j_gene: TRBJ1-1; v_gene: TRBV6-6; CDR3aa: CASRPTSAGYKAFF
j_gene: TRBJ2-5; v_gene: TRBV5-1; CDR3aa: CASSLLQETQYF
j_gene: TRBJ2-1; v_gene: TRBV11-2; CDR3aa: CASSLETEQFF
j_gene: TRBJ1-5; v_gene: TRBV18; CDR3aa: CASSEVTGRNQPQHF